This entry lists 6 T cell receptor beta chains sequenced from one sample in a study of shared T cell receptors in the human thymus (dated by TCRdb to the early 2020s). The method behind the library was the immunoSEQ multiplex PCR assay. The clones in this table, taken by TCRdb from immuneACCESS, are in-frame only. Not every clone is retained; where verified, under half of the shortfall comes from an unresolved V gene, and the cause of the rest is unknown. The table for this sample lists about 400,000 clones; about 95% of them were counted only once. The ten largest clones add up to approximately 0.018% of the sample. Input material: thymocytes. Receptors originate from a human donor.

V usage is TRBV2 and J usage is TRBJ1-1; D ambiguous. V lost 8 bases, J lost 1 base, and 11 bases lay in between. The CDR3 totals 13 residues. Germline CDR1 SNHLY, CDR2 FYNNEI. The CDR3 loop reads CASAWTENTEAFF. CDR3 coding DNA: TGTGCCAGCGCCTGGACGGAGAACACTGAAGCTTTCTTT.

The rearrangement links TRBV28 to TRBJ2-4; no firm D call. There are 12 residues in the CDR3. Between the trimmed V and J ends, which lost 0 bases and 7 bases, there was a span of 4 bases. Per the germline V gene, CDR1 is MDHEN and CDR2 is SYDVKM. Here the CDR3 reads CASSLWGNIQYF. Here the CDR3 DNA reads TGTGCCAGCAGTTTATGGGGGAACATTCAGTACTTC. Filled out from reference TRBV28 and TRBJ2-4, the complete variable domain reads DVKVTQSSRYLVKRTGEKVFLECVQDMDHENMFWYRQDPGLGLRLIYFSYDVKMKEKGDIPEGYSVSREKKERFSLILESASTNQTSMYLCASSLWGNIQYFGAGTRLSVL.

The chain employs TRBV18 and TRBJ2-7; TRBD1 is a possible D gene (6 bases). The CDR3 sequence is 15 residues long. Germline CDR1 KGHSH, CDR2 LQKENI. V was cut by 3 bases and J by 7 bases, with 19 bases left in between. In nucleotides, the CDR3 is TGTGCCAGCTCACCCGCAGGGGCGGTAAGAGGGGAGCAGTACTTC. Translation: CASSPAGAVRGEQYF.

The rearrangement joins TRBV7-2 to TRBJ2-3; D unresolved. Germline V gives CDR1 SGHTA, CDR2 FQGNSA. The V gene lost 5 bases and the J gene lost 4 bases, with 13 bases spanning the gap. The CDR3 has 14 amino acids. For the CDR3, the DNA is TGTGCCAGCAGCGCCCAGCCTTACCCAGATACGCAGTATTTT. It encodes CASSAQPYPDTQYF.

The genes are TRBV14 and TRBJ2-2; D is undetermined. The germline V gene has CDR1 SGHDN and CDR2 FVKESK. CDR3 length: 15 residues. With 1 base removed from V and 5 bases from J, the gap between germline ends came to 11 bases. CDR3 protein: CASSQVTTGTGELFF. DNA for the CDR3: TGTGCCAGCAGCCAAGTAACTACCGGAACCGGGGAGCTGTTTTTT.

The chain employs TRBV15 and TRBJ2-4; a weak D match, TRBD2 (5 bases). The V end lost 1 base, the J end lost 7 bases, and 14 bases lay between the germline ends. There are 15 residues in the CDR3. Per the germline V gene, CDR1 is LNHNV and CDR2 is YYDKDF (reference sequence). CDR3 loop: CATSRAPGLGNIQYF. CDR3 sequence (DNA): TGTGCCACCAGCAGAGCCCCGGGGTTGGGGAACATTCAGTACTTC.